Reported below is one TCR beta chain. Its specificity is unknown. The data are from a study of Ad26.COV2.S vaccination and SARS-CoV-2 variants. Study-wide background: Once, or twice with 56 days between doses, Ad26.COV2.S was given intramuscularly. Broader study findings: Spike-specific TCR breadth was greater in vaccine than placebo recipients.

Produced via immunoSEQ multiplex PCR; TCRdb's table is partial and in-frame only. The sample has 200,000 to 250,000 clones, roughly 90% seen once. Between the trimmed V and J ends, which lost 6 bases and 3 bases, there was a span of 18 bases. Germline V lookup: CDR1 SEHNR, CDR2 FQNEAQ (reference sequence). The CDR3 has 16 amino acids. Regarding treatment: around 19 received Ad26.COV2.S at low or high dose, single or two shots; roughly five received placebo; per-sample allocation not given. The study sampled participants on day 63 after the first vaccine or placebo injection. The chain combines TRBV7-9 with TRBJ2-1; D is possibly TRBD1 (6 bases). The sequence came from a person between 18 and 65 years old who received the Ad26.COV2.S COVID-19 vaccine or a placebo. Sequenced material: peripheral blood, taken in a trial of Ad26.COV2.S vaccine versus placebo. CDR3 residues: CASSETGNRHYNEQFF. The CDR3 nucleotides read TGTGCCAGCAGTGAGACAGGCAACAGACACTACAATGAGCAGTTCTTC.